This T cell receptor (beta chain) appears in the sequencing data of a study of beta chain features in type 1 diabetes. The study, taken as a whole, reports: Patients with Type 1 diabetes showed moderately but significantly shorter TCRB CDR3s in all four CD4+ subsets.

This clone was counted between two and nine times. Its specificity is not known. As every portion of the isolated RNA was reverse transcribed, the sequencing read expressed TCRB transcripts. Method: immunoSEQ multiplex PCR; TCRdb's copy keeps in-frame clones and lacks some. The sample has about 700,000 clones; under 15% are singletons. CDR3 length equals 14 residues. Trimming took 0 bases from V and 7 from J, leaving 10 bases between them. Germline loops: CDR1 LNHNV, CDR2 YYDKDF (reference sequence). The rearrangement uses TRBV15 and TRBJ1-5; maybe TRBD1 (6 bases). The receptor's source is a man aged 18 to 30 with type 1 diabetes. The sequenced material came from naive CD4+ T cells from blood. CDR3 coding DNA: TGTGCCACCAGCAGAGATAGGACAGTCCAGCCCCAGCATTTT. Translated: CATSRDRTVQPQHF.